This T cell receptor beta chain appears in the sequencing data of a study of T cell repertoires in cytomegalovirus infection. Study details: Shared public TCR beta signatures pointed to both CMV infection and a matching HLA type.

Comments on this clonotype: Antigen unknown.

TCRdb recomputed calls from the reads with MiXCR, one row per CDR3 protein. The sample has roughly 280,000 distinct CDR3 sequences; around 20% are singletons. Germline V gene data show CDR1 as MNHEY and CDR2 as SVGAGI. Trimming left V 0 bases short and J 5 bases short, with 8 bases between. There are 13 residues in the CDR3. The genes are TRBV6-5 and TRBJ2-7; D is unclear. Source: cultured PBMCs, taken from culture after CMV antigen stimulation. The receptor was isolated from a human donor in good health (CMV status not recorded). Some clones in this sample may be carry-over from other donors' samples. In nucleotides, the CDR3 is TGTGCCAGCAGTTACTCGTACCAACACGAGCAGTACTTC. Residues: CASSYSYQHEQYF.